This TCR beta chain is from a study of T cell responses to AZD1222 COVID-19 vaccine. The wider study: Second doses at about 4 or about 12 weeks were pooled. Study conclusions and caveats: Repertoires in all cases were sampled only once the peak T cell response had passed. Seropositive status at baseline applied to only 5 to 7 AZD1222 recipients. Unmutated regions of variants are reportedly targeted by nearly half of spike-specific TCRs.

V gave up 0 bases and J gave up 5 bases, with 8 bases separating them. The length of the CDR3 is 14 residues. The germline V gene has CDR1 MNHEY and CDR2 SVGAGI. Data came from immunoSEQ multiplex PCR; TCRdb stores just in-frame clones and leaves some out. The sample records some 100,000 clones, roughly 87% being singletons. Comments on this clone: Its antigen is still unknown.

The source is an adult in good health. The input for sequencing was peripheral blood, taken on day 0 of AZD1222 vaccination. J is TRBJ2-1 and V is TRBV6-5; a weak D match, TRBD2 (5 bases). The CDR3 DNA reads as TGTGCCAGCAGTTACTCGACTAAAAACAATGAGCAGTTCTTC. Protein: CASSYSTKNNEQFF.